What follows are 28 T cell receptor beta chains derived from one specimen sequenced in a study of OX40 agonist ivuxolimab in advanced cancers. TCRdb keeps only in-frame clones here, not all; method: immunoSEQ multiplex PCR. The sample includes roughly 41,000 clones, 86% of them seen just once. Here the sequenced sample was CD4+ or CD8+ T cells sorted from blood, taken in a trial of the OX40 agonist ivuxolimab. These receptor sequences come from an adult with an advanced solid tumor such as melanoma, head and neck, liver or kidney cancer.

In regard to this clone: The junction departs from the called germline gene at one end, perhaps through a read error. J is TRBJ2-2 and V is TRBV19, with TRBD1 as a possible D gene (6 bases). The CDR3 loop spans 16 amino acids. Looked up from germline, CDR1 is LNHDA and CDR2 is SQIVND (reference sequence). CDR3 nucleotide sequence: TGTGCCAGTAGTATCCTAGACAGGTGCCTACACCGGGGAGCTGTTTTT. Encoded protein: CASSILDRCLHRGAVF.

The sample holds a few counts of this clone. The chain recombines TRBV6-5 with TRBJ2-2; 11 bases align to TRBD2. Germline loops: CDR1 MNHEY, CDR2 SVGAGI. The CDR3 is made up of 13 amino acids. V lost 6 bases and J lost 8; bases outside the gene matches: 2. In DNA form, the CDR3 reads TGTGCCAGCAGACTAGCGGGGGCTGGGGAGCTGTTTTTT. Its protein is CASRLAGAGELFF.

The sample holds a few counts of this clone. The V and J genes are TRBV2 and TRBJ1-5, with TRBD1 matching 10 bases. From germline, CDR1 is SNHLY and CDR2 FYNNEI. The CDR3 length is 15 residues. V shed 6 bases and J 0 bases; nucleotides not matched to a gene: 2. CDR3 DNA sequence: TGTGCCAGCAGGGGACAGGGGACTAGCAATCAGCCCCAGCATTTT. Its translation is CASRGQGTSNQPQHF.

The CDR3 spells CAWRTGINNEQYF. The CDR3 DNA reads TGTGCCTGGAGGACCGGGATCAACAACGAGCAGTACTTC. V usage is TRBV30 and J usage is TRBJ2-7; weak D call: TRBD2 (5 bases). CDR3 size: 13 residues. CDR1 and CDR2 (germline): GTSNPN, SVGIG (reference sequence). V gave up 3 bases and J gave up 5 bases, with 14 bases separating them.

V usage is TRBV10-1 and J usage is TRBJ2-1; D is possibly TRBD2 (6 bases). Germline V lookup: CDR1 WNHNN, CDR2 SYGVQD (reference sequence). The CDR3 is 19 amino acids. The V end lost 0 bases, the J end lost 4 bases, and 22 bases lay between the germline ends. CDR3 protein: CASSESTSRRPFKYNEQFF. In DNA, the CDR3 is TGCGCCAGCAGTGAGTCAACTAGCCGACGACCGTTTAAATACAATGAGCAGTTCTTC.

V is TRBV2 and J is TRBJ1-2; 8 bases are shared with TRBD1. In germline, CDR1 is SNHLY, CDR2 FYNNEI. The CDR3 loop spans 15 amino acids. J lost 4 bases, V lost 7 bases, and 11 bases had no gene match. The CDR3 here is CASNGQGPAIYGYTF. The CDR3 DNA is TGTGCCAGCAACGGACAGGGACCTGCGATCTATGGCTACACCTTC.

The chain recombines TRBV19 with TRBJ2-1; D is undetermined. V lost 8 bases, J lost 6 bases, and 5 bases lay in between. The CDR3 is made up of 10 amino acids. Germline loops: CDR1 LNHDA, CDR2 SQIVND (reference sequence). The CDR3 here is CASGTNEQFF. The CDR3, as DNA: TGTGCCAGTGGTACCAATGAGCAGTTCTTC. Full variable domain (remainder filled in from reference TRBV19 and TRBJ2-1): DGGITQSPKYLFRKEGQNVTLSCEQNLNHDAMYWYRQDPGQGLRLIYYSQIVNDFQKGDIAEGYSVSREKKESFPLTVTSAQKNPTAFYLCASGTNEQFFGPGTRLTVL.

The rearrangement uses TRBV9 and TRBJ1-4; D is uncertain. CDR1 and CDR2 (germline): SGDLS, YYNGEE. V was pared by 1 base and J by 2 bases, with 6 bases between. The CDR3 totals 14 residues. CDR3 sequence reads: CASSVTPTNEKLFF. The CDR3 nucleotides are TGTGCCAGCAGCGTAACACCCACTAATGAAAAACTGTTTTTT.

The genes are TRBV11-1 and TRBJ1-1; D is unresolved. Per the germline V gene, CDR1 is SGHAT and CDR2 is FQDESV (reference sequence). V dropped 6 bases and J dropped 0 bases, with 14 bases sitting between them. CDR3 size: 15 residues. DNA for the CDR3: TGTGCCAGCAGTCTCCGAGCGTTCATGAACACTGAAGCTTTCTTT. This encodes CASSLRAFMNTEAFF.

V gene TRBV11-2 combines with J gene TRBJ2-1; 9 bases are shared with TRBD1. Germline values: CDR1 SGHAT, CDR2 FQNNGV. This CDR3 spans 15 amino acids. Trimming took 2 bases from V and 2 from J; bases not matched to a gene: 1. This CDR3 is CASSLTGGAYNEQFF. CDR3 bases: TGTGCCAGCAGCTTAACAGGGGGCGCCTACAATGAGCAGTTCTTC. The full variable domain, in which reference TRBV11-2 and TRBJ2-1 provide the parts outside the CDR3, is EAGVAQSPRYKIIEKRQSVAFWCNPISGHATLYWYQQILGQGPKLLIQFQNNGVVDDSQLPKDRFSAERLKGVDSTLKIQPAKLEDSAVYLCASSLTGGAYNEQFFGPGTRLTVL.

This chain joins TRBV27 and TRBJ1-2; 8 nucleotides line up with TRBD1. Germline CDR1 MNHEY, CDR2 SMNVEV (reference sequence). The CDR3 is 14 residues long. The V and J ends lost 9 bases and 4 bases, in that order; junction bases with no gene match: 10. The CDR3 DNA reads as TGTGCCAGTGCCGGGACAGGAGGAACCTATGGCTACACCTTC. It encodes CASAGTGGTYGYTF.

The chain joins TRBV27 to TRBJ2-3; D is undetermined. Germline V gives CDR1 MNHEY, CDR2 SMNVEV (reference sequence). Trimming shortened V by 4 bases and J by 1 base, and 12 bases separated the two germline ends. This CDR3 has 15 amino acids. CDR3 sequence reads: CASSSVVQGTDTQYF. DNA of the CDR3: TGTGCCAGCAGTTCTGTGGTGCAAGGCACAGATACGCAGTATTTT.

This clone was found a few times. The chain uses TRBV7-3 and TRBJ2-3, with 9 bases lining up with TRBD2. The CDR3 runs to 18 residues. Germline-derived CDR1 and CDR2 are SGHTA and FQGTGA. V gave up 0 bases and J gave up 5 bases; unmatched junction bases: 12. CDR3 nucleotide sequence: TGTGCCAGCAGCTTAACTGGGTCCGGCGGGGGGGCCGGAGATACGCAGTATTTT. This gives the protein CASSLTGSGGGAGDTQYF.

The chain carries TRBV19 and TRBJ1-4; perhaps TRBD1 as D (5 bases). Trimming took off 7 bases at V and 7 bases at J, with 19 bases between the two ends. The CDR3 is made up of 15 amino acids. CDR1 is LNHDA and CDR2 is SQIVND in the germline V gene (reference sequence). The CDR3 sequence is CASTSARPGGEKLFF. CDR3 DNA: TGTGCCAGTACCTCTGCCAGGCCGGGGGGTGAAAAACTGTTTTTT.

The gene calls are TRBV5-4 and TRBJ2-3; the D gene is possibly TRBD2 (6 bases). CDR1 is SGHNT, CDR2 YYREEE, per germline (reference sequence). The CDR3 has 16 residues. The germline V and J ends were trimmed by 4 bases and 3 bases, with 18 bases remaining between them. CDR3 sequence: CASSQGVSGPTDTQYF. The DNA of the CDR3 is TGTGCCAGCAGCCAAGGAGTTAGCGGCCCAACAGATACGCAGTATTTT. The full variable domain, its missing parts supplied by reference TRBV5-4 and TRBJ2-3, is ETGVTQSPTHLIKTRGQQVTLRCSSQSGHNTVSWYQQALGQGPQFIFQYYREEENGRGNFPPRFSGLQFPNYSSELNVNALELDDSALYLCASSQGVSGPTDTQYFGPGTRLTVL.

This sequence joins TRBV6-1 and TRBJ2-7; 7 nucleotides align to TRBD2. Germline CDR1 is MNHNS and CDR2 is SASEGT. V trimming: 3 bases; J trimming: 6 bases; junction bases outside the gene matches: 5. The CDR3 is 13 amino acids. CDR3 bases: TGTGCCAGCAGTGACGGACTAGTGGGCGAGCAGTACTTC. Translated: CASSDGLVGEQYF.

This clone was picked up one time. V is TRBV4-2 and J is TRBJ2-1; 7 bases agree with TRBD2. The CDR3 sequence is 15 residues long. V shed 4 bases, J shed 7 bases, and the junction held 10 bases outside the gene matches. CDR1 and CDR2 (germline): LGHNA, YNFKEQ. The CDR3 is CASSPSRRGGNEQFF. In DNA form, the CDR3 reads TGTGCCAGCAGCCCCTCCCGCCGGGGAGGGAATGAGCAGTTCTTC.

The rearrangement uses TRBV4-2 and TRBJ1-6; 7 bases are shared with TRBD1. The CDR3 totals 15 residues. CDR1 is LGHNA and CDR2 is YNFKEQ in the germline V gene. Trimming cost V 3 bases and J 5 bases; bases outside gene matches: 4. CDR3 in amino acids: CASSQPDRNNSPLHF. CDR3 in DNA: TGTGCCAGCAGCCAGCCGGACAGGAATAATTCACCCCTCCACTTT.

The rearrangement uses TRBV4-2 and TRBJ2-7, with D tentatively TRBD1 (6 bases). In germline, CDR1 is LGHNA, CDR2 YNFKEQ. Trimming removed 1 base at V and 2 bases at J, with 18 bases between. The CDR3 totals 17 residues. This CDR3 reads CASSQVYGGSSPYEQYF. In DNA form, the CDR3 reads TGTGCCAGCAGCCAAGTTTATGGGGGCTCCAGTCCCTACGAGCAGTACTTC.

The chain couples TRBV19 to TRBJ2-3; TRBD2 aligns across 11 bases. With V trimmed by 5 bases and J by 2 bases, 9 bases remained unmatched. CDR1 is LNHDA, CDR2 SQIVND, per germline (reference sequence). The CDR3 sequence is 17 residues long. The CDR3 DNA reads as TGTGCCAGTAGTCCAGCCCTAGCGGGGGGCTTCACAGATACGCAGTATTTT. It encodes CASSPALAGGFTDTQYF.

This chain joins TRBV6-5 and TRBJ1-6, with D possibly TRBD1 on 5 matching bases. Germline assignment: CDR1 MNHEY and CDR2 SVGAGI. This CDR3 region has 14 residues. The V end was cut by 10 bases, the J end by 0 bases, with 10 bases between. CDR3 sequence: CATWGGSYNSPLHF. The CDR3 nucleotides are TGTGCCACCTGGGGGGGCTCCTATAATTCACCCCTCCACTTT.

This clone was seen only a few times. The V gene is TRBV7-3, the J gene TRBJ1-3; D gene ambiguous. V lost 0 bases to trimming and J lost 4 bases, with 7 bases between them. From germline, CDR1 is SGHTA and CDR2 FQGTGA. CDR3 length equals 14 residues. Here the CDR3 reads CASSLTGGGNTIYF. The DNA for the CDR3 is TGTGCCAGCAGCTTAACGGGCGGAGGAAACACCATATATTTT.

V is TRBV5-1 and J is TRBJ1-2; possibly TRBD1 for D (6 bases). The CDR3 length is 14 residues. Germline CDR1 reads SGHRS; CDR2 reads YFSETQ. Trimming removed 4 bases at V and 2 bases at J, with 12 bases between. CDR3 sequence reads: CASSTRTANYGYTF. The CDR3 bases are TGCGCCAGCAGCACCCGGACAGCCAACTATGGCTACACCTTC.

Written as DNA, the CDR3 is TGTGCCAGCAGAACAGACAGTCCCCTTAATTCACCCCTCCACTTT. Residues: CASRTDSPLNSPLHF. The chain is built from TRBV6-5 and TRBJ1-6; TRBD1 might be the D (5 bases). The CDR3 runs to 15 residues. Germline lookup yields CDR1 MNHEY and CDR2 SVGAGI. Trimming left V 6 bases short and J 6 bases short, with 15 bases between.

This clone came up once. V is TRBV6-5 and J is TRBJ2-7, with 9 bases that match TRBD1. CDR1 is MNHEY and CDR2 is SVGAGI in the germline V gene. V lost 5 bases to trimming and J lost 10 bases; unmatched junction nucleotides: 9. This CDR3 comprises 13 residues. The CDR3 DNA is TGTGCCAGCAGTCCTCTGAGGACAGGGGAACAGTACTTC. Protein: CASSPLRTGEQYF.

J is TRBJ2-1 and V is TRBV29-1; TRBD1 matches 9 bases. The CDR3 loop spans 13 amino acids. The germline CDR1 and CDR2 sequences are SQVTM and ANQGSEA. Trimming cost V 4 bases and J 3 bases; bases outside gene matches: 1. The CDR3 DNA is TGCAGCGTTGTGGGACAGGGCTACAATGAGCAGTTCTTC. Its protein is CSVVGQGYNEQFF.

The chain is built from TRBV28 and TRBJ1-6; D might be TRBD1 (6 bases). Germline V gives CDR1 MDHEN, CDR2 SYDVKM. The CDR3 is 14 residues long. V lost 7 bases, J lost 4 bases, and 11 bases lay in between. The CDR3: CASMTGQYNSPLHF. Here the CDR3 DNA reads TGTGCCAGCATGACAGGCCAATATAATTCACCCCTCCACTTT.

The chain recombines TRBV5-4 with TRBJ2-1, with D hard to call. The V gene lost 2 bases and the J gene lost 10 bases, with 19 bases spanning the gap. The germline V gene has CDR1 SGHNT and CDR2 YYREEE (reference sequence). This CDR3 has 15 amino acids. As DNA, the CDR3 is TGTGCCAGCAGCTTACGGTCAGGTGACCAGAGGGAGCAGTTCTTC. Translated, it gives CASSLRSGDQREQFF.